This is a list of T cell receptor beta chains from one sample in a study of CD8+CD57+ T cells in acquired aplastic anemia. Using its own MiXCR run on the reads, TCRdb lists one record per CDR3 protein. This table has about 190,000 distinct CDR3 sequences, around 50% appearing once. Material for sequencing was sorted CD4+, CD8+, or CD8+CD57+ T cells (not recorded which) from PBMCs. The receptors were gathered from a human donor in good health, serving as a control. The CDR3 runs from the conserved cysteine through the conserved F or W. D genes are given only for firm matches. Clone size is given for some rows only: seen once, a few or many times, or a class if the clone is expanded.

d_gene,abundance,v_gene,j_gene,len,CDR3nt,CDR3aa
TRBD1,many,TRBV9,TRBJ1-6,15,TGTGCCAGCAGCGTCGAGGGGACAGGGTCTTCACCCCTCCACTTT,CASSVEGTGSSPLHF
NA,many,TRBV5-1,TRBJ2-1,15,TGCGCCAGCAGCCCGGGACTTACACCTGGAAATGAGCAGTTCTTC,CASSPGLTPGNEQFF
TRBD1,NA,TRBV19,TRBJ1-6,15,TGTGCCAGTAGTACATCGGACAGGGATAATTCACCCCTCCACTTT,CASSTSDRDNSPLHF
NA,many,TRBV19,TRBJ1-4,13,TGTGCCAGTAGTATAGCGAGGGGTGAAAAACTGTTTTTT,CASSIARGEKLFF
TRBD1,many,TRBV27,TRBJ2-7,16,TGTGCCAGCATACTCCGCCCCGGGACAGGGGACCCTCGGCGGTACTTC,CASILRPGTGDPRRYF
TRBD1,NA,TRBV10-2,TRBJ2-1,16,TGCGCCAGCAGTGAGAGGGGGACAGGGAGCTACAATGAGCAGTTCTTC,CASSERGTGSYNEQFF
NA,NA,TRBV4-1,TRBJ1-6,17,TGCGCCAGCGGGGTTGGGCTAGCGGCTGGGTGGGGTTCACCCCTCCACTTT,CASGVGLAAGWGSPLHF
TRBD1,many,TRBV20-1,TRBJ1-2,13,TGCAGTGCTGTGAAGGGACAGGCCTATGGCTACACCTTC,CSAVKGQAYGYTF
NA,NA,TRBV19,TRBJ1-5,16,TGTGCCAGTAGTGCGGTCCCAGGGGCGAGCAATCAGCCCCAGCATTTT,CASSAVPGASNQPQHF
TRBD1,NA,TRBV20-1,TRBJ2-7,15,TGCAGTGCTTACCGGGACAGCCGAGCCTCCTACGAGCAGTACTTC,CSAYRDSRASYEQYF
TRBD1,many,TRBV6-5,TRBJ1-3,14,TGTGCCAGCAGTGGATGGACAGGGGGAAACACCATATATTTT,CASSGWTGGNTIYF
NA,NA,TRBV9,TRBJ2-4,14,TGTGCCAGCAGCAAAGGGGCGGGGAAAAACATTCAGTACTTC,CASSKGAGKNIQYF
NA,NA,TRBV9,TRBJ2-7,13,TGTGCCACTCCCAAGGCGGGGTTCTACGAGCAGTACTTC,CATPKAGFYEQYF
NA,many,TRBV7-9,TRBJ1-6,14,TGTGCCAGCAGCGCCCAGGCCAGGGATTCACCCCTCCACTTT,CASSAQARDSPLHF
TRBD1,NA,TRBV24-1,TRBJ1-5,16,TGTGCCACCAGTCCATGGGGACAGGGTATCAATCAGCCCCAGCATTTT,CATSPWGQGINQPQHF
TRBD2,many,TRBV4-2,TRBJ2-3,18,TGTGCCAGCAGCCAAGATAGGACTAGCGGGGGGGCTGGAGATACGCAGTATTTT,CASSQDRTSGGAGDTQYF
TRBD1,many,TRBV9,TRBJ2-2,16,TGTGCCAGCAGCCCTGGGACAGGATCGAACACCGGGGAGCTGTTTTTT,CASSPGTGSNTGELFF
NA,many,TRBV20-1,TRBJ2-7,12,TGCAGTGCTAAGGGGTTGGCCTACGAGCAGTACTTC,CSAKGLAYEQYF
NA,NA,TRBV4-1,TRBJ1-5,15,TGCGCCAGCAGCCATTCCGGGACAACTCATCAGCCCCAGCATTTT,CASSHSGTTHQPQHF
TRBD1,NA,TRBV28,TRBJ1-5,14,TGTGCCAGCAGTTCAGGGGGGGACAATCAGCCCCAGCATTTT,CASSSGGDNQPQHF